The 7 T cell receptor beta chains in this list originate from one sample, sequenced in a study of T-cell reconstitution after alpha-beta-depleted transplantation in children. During its preparation, the TCRbeta library received unique molecular identifiers. Each CDR3 protein is one row after TCRdb ran MiXCR on the PCR reads. The sample includes roughly 790,000 distinct CDR3 sequences, 15% to 20% of them seen just once. The material sequenced was PBMCs, mostly from graft donor cells, taken 360 days after TCRalphabeta/CD19-depleted stem cell transplant. The origin of the receptors is a male patient aged 10 to 17 who had a stem cell transplant for acute lymphoblastic leukemia, so the T cells may come from the graft donor.

The chain has TRBV21-1 and TRBJ2-3; TRBD1 is the table's D call and was not checked against the DNA. TRBV21-1 counts as a pseudogene. The CDR3 is 14 amino acids. The CDR3 is CASSTKRDRDTQYF. In DNA form, the CDR3 reads TGTGCCAGCAGCACCAAAAGGGACAGGGATACGCAGTATTTT.

The gene calls are TRBV10-3 and TRBJ1-2; 11 nucleotides align to TRBD1. V was pared by 6 bases and J by 4 bases, with 7 bases of the junction left unmatched. The CDR3 contains 15 residues. Germline CDR1 ENHRY, CDR2 SYGVKD. The CDR3 sequence: CAISEGQGASYGYTF. The CDR3 DNA reads TGTGCCATCAGCGAAGGACAGGGGGCCAGCTATGGCTACACCTTC.

This clonotype was seen only a few times. CDR3 protein: CASSRGTGSYNYEQYF. CDR3 coding DNA: TGCGCCAGCAGTCGGGGTACCGGCTCCTACAACTACGAGCAGTACTTC. This chain connects TRBV5-1 to TRBJ2-7; tentative D call: TRBD2 (5 bases). V lost 5 bases, J lost 3 bases, and 21 bases lay in between. CDR1 SGHRS and CDR2 YFSETQ come from the germline V gene. The CDR3 sequence is 16 residues long.

This clonotype showed up just a few times. V gene TRBV15 combines with J gene TRBJ2-5; the D is unclear. Trimming took off 0 bases at V and 1 base at J, with 9 bases between the two ends. Per the germline V gene, CDR1 is LNHNV and CDR2 is YYDKDF (reference sequence). The CDR3 has 15 residues. The CDR3 DNA reads TGTGCCACCAGCAGAGAGAAACACCTCCAAGAGACCCAGTACTTC. It encodes CATSREKHLQETQYF.

This clonotype was recorded many times. The rearrangement links TRBV7-6 to TRBJ2-1; D perhaps matches TRBD2 (6 bases). Per germline, CDR1 SGHVS and CDR2 FNYEAQ. The ends were cut back, 2 bases at V and 4 bases at J, with 9 bases in the middle. This CDR3 contains 14 residues. The CDR3 spells CASSLYGGYNEQFF. CDR3 DNA: TGTGCCAGCAGCTTATATGGGGGGTACAATGAGCAGTTCTTC.

The rearrangement uses TRBV19 and TRBJ2-3, with D perhaps matching TRBD1 (6 bases). This CDR3 comprises 15 residues. Germline CDR1 and CDR2: LNHDA and SQIVND (reference sequence). Between the trimmed V and J ends, which lost 5 bases and 1 base, there was a span of 13 bases. Here the CDR3 reads CASSSRDIGTDTQYF. The CDR3, as DNA: TGTGCCAGTAGTTCCCGGGACATCGGCACAGATACGCAGTATTTT.

The chain carries TRBV7-8 and TRBJ2-7, with D perhaps matching TRBD1 (6 bases). Deletions cut 2 bases from V and 2 bases from J, with 13 bases between. Germline values: CDR1 SGHVS, CDR2 FQNEAQ. The CDR3 runs to 15 residues. This chain's CDR3 is CASSLPGQKTYEQYF. The CDR3 coding sequence is TGTGCCAGCAGCTTACCGGGACAAAAAACCTACGAGCAGTACTTC.